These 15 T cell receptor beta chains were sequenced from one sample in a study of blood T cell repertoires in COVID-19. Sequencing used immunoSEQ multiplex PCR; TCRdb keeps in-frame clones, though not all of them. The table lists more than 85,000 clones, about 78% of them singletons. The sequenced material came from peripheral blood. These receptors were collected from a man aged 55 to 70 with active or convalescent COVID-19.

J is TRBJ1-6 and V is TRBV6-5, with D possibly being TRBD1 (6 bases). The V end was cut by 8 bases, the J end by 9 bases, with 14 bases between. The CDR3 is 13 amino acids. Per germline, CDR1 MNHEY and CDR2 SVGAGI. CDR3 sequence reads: CASLDRRSSPLHF. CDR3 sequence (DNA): TGTGCCAGCCTTGACAGGAGGAGTTCACCCCTCCACTTT.

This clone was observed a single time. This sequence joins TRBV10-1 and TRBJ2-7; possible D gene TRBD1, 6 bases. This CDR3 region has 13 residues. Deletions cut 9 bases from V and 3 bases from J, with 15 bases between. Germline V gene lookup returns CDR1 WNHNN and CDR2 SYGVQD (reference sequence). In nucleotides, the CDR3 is TGCGCCAGTATTCTCAGGGGCGGCTACGAGCAGTACTTC. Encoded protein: CASILRGGYEQYF.

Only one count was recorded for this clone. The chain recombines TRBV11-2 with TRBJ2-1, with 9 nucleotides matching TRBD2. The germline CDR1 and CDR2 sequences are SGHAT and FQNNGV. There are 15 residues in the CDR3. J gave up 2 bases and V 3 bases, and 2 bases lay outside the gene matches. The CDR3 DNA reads TGTGCCAGCAGCTTTAGCGGGAGCACCTACAATGAGCAGTTCTTC. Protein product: CASSFSGSTYNEQFF.

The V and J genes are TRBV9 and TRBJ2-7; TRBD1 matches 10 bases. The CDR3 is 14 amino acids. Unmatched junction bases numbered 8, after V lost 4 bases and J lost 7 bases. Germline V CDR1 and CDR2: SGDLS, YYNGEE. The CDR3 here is CASSPRTGGREQYF. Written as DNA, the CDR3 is TGTGCCAGCAGCCCTCGGACAGGGGGTCGGGAGCAGTACTTC. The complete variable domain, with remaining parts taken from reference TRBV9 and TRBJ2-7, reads DSGVTQTPKHLITATGQRVTLRCSPRSGDLSVYWYQQSLDQGLQFLIQYYNGEERAKGNILERFSAQQFPDLHSELNLSSLELGDSALYFCASSPRTGGREQYFGPGTRLTVT.

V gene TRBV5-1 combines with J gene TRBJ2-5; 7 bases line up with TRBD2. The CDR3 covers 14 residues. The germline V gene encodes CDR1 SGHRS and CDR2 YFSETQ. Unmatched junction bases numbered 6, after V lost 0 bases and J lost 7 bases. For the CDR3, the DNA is TGCGCCAGCAGCTTGGAACGGGGGGTCGGGACCCAGTACTTC. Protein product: CASSLERGVGTQYF.

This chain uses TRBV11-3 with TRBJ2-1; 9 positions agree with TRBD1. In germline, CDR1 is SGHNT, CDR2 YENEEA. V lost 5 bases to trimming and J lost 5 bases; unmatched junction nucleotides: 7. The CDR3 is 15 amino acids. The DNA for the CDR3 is TGTGCCAGCAGCCAACAGGGGGCTACCCACAATGAGCAGTTCTTC. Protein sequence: CASSQQGATHNEQFF.

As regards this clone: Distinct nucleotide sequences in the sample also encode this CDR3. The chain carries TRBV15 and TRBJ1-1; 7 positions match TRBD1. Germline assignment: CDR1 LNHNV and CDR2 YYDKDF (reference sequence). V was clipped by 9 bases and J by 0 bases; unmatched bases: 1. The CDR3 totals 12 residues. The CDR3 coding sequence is TGTGCCACGGGACAGATGAACACTGAAGCTTTCTTT. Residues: CATGQMNTEAFF.

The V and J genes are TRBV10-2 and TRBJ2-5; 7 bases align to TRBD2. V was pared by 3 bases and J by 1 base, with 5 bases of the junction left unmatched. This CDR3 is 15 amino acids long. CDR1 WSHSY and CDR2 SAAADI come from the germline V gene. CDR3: CASSEPQRGQETQYF. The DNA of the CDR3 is TGCGCCAGCAGTGAACCCCAGCGGGGCCAAGAGACCCAGTACTTC.

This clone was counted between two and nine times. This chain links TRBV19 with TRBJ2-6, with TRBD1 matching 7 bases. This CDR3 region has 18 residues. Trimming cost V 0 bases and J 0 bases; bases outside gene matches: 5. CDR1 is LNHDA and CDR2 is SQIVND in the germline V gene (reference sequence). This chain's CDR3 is CASSIEARGFSGANVLTF. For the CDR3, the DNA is TGTGCCAGTAGTATAGAGGCCAGGGGGTTCTCTGGGGCCAACGTCCTGACTTTC.

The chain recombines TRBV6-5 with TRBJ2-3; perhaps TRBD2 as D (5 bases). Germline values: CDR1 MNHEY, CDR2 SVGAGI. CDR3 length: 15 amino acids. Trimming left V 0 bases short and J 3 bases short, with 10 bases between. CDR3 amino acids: CASSYSGGSTDTQYF. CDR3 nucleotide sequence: TGTGCCAGCAGTTACTCAGGAGGAAGTACAGATACGCAGTATTTT.

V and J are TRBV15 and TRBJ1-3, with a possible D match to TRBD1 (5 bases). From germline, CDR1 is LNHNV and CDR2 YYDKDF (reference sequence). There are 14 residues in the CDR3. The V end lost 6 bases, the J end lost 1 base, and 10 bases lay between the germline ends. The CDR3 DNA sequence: TGTGCCACCAGAGCAGGGCATTCTGGAAACACCATATATTTT. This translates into CATRAGHSGNTIYF.

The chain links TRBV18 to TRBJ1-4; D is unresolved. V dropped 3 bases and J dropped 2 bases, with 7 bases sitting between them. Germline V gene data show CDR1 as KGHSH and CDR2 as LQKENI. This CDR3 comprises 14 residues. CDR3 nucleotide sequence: TGTGCCAGCTCACCTGGAGCCACTAATGAAAAACTGTTTTTT. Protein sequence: CASSPGATNEKLFF.

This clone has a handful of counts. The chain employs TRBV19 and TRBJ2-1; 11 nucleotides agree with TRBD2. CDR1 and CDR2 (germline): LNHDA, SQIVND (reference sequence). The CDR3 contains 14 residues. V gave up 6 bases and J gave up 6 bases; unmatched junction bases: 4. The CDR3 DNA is TGTGCCAGTAGACTAGCGGGAGCATTCAATGAGCAGTTCTTC. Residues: CASRLAGAFNEQFF.

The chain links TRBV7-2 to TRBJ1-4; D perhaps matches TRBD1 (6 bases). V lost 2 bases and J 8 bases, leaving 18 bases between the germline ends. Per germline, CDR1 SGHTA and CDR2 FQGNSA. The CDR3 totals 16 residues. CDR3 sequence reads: CASSLTGGLGLEKLFF. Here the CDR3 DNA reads TGTGCCAGCAGCTTAACGGGGGGGCTTGGCCTCGAAAAACTGTTTTTT.

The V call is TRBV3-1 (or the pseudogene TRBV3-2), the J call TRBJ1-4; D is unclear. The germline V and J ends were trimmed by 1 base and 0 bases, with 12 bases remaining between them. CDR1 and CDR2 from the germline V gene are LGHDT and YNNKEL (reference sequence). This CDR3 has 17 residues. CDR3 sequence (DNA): TGTGCCAGCAGCCAAGTTATCGGTCCTGCAACTAATGAAAAACTGTTTTTT. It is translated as CASSQVIGPATNEKLFF.